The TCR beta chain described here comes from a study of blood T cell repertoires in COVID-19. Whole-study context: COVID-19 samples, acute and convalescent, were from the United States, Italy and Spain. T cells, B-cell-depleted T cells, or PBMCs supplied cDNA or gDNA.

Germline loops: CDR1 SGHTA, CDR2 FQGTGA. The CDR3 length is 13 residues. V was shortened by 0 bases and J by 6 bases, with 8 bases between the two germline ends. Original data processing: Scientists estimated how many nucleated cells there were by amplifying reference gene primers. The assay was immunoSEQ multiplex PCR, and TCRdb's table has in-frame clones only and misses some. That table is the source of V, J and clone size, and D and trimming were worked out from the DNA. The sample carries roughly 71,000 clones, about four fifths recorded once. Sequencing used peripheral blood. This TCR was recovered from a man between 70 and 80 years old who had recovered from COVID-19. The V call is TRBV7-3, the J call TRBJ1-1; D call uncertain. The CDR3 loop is CASSLTLKSEAFF. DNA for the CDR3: TGTGCCAGCAGCTTAACCCTAAAGTCTGAAGCTTTCTTT.